The clone carrying this T cell receptor beta chain was picked up one time. Antigen: not known. Each sorted subset replicate got 200 ng genomic DNA, 30,000 or so genomes. Sequencing was performed with immunoSEQ multiplex PCR; in TCRdb, only in-frame clones are kept and a portion is missing. In the table there are approximately 600,000 clones, roughly 96% of which are singletons. This entry is derived from a study of shared clonotypes between healthy human individuals. Study-level points and caveats: Large sequencing depth failed to make sorted-subset sequencing complete, rarefaction showed.

Trimming cost V 7 bases and J 3 bases, with 13 bases left between them. This CDR3 has 13 amino acids. Germline lookup yields CDR1 KGHSH and CDR2 LQKENI. As defined, naive CD8 cells were CD45RO-negative and positively selected for CCR7, with terminally differentiated effector memory CD45RA+ cells excluded. Every donor, a Caucasian adult, lived in Nashville, Tennessee. This chain connects TRBV18 to TRBJ2-7; TRBD2 is a possible D gene (6 bases). Sequencing was performed on naive CD8+ T cells sorted from blood. This receptor was identified in a woman aged 25 to 39 in good health. DNA for the CDR3: TGTGCCAGCTGCGGGGACGAGGACTACGAGCAGTACTTC. It specifies CASCGDEDYEQYF.